Each of the 7 T cell receptor beta chains below was sequenced from the same sample in a study of T-cell reconstitution after alpha-beta-depleted transplantation in children. Unique molecular identifiers were used to barcode this TCRbeta library. A single record per CDR3 protein comes from TCRdb applying MiXCR to the PCR reads. Among hundreds of thousands of distinct CDR3 sequences listed, around 7.8% were seen once. The sample here was PBMCs, mostly from graft donor cells, taken 180 days after TCRalphabeta/CD19-depleted stem cell transplant. The receptors were gathered from a male patient between 10 and 17 years old who had a stem cell transplant for acute lymphoblastic leukemia, so the T cells may come from the graft donor.

The chain recombines TRBV18 with TRBJ1-1; D remains unclear. The CDR3 sequence is 13 residues long. V was pared by 2 bases and J by 4 bases, with 8 bases between. In germline, CDR1 is KGHSH, CDR2 LQKENI. The CDR3 DNA follows: TGTGCCAGCTCACCATCCCAGACCACTGAAGCTTTCTTT. This encodes CASSPSQTTEAFF.

The chain combines TRBV2 with TRBJ2-7; 15 bases line up with TRBD2. The germline V gene has CDR1 SNHLY and CDR2 FYNNEI. The CDR3 runs to 15 residues. After removal of 6 bases from V and 6 bases from J, the junction contained 6 bases not matched to a gene. The CDR3 DNA reads as TGTGCCAGCAGCGTCGGGACTAGCGGGAGGACCGAGCAGTACTTC. Protein sequence: CASSVGTSGRTEQYF.

Many counts were recorded for this clonotype. The chain has TRBV11-3 and TRBJ2-7; the D gene could be TRBD1 or TRBD2 (7 bases each). The CDR3 is made up of 15 amino acids. Germline V CDR1 and CDR2: SGHNT, YENEEA. With 1 base removed from V and 6 bases from J, the gap between germline ends came to 16 bases. Written as DNA, the CDR3 is TGTGCCAGCAGCTTAGTACCGCCAGGGGGGGTCGAGCAGTACTTC. This codes for CASSLVPPGGVEQYF.

There are many counts of this clonotype. The chain joins TRBV21-1 to TRBJ2-3; TRBD2, as called in the table, went unchecked against the DNA. TRBV21-1 is a pseudogene segment. This CDR3 is built from 19 residues. The CDR3, as DNA: TGTGCCAGCAGCAAAAAAGCCCCGACTAGCGGGAGTGTCACAGATACGCAGTATTTT. Protein sequence: CASSKKAPTSGSVTDTQYF.

This clonotype was detected many times. The V and J genes are TRBV20-1 and TRBJ2-4; D possibly uses TRBD1 or TRBD2 (6 bases each). This CDR3 has 17 amino acids. Germline V gene lookup returns CDR1 DFQATT and CDR2 SNEGSKA (reference sequence). Trimming removed 7 bases at V and 0 bases at J, with 22 bases between. CDR3 loop: CSVARGREREAKNIQYF. The CDR3 coding sequence is TGCAGTGTCGCCCGGGGGCGAGAACGCGAAGCCAAAAACATTCAGTACTTC.

The chain employs TRBV9 and TRBJ2-7; D is possibly TRBD1 or TRBD2 (5 bases each). Deletions cut 1 base from V and 4 bases from J, with 15 bases between. The length of the CDR3 is 15 residues. The germline V gene has CDR1 SGDLS and CDR2 YYNGEE. CDR3 region: CASSVTGTMGYEQYF. CDR3 bases: TGTGCCAGCAGCGTAACCGGGACGATGGGTTACGAGCAGTACTTC.

This clonotype was seen ten or more times. V usage is TRBV29-1 and J usage is TRBJ2-6; D might be TRBD1 (5 bases). CDR1 and CDR2 (germline): SQVTM, ANQGSEA. CDR3 size: 17 residues. V was shortened by 0 bases and J by 2 bases, with 14 bases between the two germline ends. Here the CDR3 DNA reads TGCAGCGTTGAAGATCCCCAGGGCTCCCCTGGGGCCAACGTCCTGACTTTC. This translates into CSVEDPQGSPGANVLTF.